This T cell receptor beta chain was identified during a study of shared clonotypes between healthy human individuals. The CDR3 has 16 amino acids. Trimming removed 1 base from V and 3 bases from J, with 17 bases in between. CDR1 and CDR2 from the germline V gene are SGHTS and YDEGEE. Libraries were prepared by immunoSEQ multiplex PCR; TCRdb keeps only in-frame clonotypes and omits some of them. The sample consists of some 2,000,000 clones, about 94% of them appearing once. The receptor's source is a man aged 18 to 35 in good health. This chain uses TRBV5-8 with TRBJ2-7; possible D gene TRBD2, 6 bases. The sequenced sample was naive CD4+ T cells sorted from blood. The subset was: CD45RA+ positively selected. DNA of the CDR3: TGTGCCAGCAGCTTGTATAGCGGTGTCTCAAACTACGAGCAGTACTTC. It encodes CASSLYSGVSNYEQYF.